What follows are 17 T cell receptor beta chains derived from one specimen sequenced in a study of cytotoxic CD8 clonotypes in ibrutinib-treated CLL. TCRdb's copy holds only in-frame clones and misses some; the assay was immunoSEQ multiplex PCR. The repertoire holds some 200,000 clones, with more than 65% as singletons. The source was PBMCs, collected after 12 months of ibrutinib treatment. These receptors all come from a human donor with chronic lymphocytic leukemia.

CDR3 amino acids: CASKAGGPLNEQFF. In DNA, the CDR3 is TGTGCCAGCAAGGCGGGAGGGCCCCTCAATGAGCAGTTCTTC. The J gene is TRBJ2-1, the V gene TRBV27; 9 nucleotides agree with TRBD2. There are 14 residues in the CDR3. The junction had 7 bases not matched to a gene; V was cut back by 7 bases and J by 6 bases. The germline V gene has CDR1 MNHEY and CDR2 SMNVEV (reference sequence).

CDR3 sequence (DNA): TGTGCCAGCAGCTTAGTCGGACAGGTAAATGAGCAGTTCTTC. Amino acid sequence: CASSLVGQVNEQFF. The chain employs TRBV7-9 and TRBJ2-1; TRBD1 matches at 7 bases. V lost 1 base, J lost 7 bases, and 4 bases stayed unmatched. This CDR3 region has 14 residues. Germline V gene lookup returns CDR1 SEHNR and CDR2 FQNEAQ (reference sequence).

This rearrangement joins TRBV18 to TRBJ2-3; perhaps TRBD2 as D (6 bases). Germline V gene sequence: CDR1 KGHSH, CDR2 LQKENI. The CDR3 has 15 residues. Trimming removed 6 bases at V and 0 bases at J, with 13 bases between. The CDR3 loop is CASSFVGGSTDTQYF. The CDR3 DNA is TGTGCCAGCTCGTTCGTGGGGGGTAGCACAGATACGCAGTATTTT.

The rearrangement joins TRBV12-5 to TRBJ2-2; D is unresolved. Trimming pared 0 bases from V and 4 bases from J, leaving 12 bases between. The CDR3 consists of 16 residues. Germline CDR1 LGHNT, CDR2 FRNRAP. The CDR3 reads CASGLVISPGTGELFF. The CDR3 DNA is TGTGCTAGTGGTTTGGTAATATCCCCAGGCACCGGGGAGCTGTTTTTT.

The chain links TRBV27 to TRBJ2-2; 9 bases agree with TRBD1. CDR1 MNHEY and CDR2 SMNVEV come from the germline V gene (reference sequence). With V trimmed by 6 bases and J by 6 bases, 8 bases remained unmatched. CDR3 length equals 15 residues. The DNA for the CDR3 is TGTGCCAGCAGGAGGGACAGGGTGGGAGCCGGGGAGCTGTTTTTT. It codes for CASRRDRVGAGELFF.

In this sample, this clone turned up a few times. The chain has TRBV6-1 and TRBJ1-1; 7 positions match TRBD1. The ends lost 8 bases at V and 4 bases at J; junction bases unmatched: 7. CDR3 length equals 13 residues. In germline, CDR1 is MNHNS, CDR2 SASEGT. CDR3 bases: TGTGCCAGCGGTGCGACAGGGTTCACTGAAGCTTTCTTT. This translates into CASGATGFTEAFF.

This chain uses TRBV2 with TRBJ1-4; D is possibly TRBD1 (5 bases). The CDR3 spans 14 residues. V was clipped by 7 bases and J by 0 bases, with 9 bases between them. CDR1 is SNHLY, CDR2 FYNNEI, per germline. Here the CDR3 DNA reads TGTGCCAGCACTCCGACAGCAACTAATGAAAAACTGTTTTTT. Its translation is CASTPTATNEKLFF.

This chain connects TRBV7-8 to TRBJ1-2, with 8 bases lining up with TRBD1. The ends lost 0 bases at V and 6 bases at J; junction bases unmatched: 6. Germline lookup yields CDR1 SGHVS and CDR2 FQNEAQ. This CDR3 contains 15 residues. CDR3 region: CASSLAGQAWDGYTF. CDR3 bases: TGTGCCAGCAGCTTAGCGGGACAGGCCTGGGATGGCTACACCTTC.

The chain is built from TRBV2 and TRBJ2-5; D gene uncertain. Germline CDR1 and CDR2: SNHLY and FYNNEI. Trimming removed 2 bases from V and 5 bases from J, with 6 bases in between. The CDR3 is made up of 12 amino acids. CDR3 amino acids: CASSELPETQYF. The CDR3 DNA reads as TGTGCCAGCAGTGAATTGCCGGAGACCCAGTACTTC.

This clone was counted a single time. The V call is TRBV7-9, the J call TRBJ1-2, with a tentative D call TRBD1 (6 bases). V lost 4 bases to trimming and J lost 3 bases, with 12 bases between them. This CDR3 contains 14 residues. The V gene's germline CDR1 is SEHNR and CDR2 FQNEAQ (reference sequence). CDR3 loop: CASSSPNRDYGYTF. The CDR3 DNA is TGTGCCAGCAGCTCACCGAACAGGGACTATGGCTACACCTTC. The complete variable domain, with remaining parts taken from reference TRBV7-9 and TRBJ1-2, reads DTGVSQNPRHKITKRGQNVTFRCDPISEHNRLYWYRQTLGQGPEFLTYFQNEAQLEKSRLLSDRFSAERPKGSFSTLEIQRTEQGDSAMYLCASSSPNRDYGYTFGSGTRLTVV.

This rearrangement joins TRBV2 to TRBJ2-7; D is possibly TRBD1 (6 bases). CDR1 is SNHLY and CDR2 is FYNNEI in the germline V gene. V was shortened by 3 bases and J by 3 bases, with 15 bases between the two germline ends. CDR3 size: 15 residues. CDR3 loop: CASSDGQGSIYEQYF. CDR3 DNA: TGTGCCAGCAGTGACGGCCAGGGGTCCATCTACGAGCAGTACTTC.

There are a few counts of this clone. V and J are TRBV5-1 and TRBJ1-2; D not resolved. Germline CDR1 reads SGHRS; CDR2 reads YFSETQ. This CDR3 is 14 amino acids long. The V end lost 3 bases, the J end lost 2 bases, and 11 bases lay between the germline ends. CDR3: CASSYRTVNYGYTF. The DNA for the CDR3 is TGCGCCAGCAGCTACCGGACGGTGAACTATGGCTACACCTTC.

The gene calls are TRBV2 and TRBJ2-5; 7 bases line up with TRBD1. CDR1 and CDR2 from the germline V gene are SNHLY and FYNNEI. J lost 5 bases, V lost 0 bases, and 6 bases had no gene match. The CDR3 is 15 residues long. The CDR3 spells CASSEAGQWRETQYF. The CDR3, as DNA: TGTGCCAGCAGTGAAGCGGGACAGTGGAGGGAGACCCAGTACTTC.

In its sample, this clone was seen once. The CDR3 DNA is TGTGCCAGCATGCCGGGACAGGGTATACACGAGCAGTACTTC. It yields the protein CASMPGQGIHEQYF. This chain uses TRBV2 with TRBJ2-7; 9 bases are a match to TRBD1. The CDR3 runs 14 residues. J lost 5 bases, V lost 7 bases, and 9 bases had no gene match. Germline CDR1 is SNHLY and CDR2 is FYNNEI.

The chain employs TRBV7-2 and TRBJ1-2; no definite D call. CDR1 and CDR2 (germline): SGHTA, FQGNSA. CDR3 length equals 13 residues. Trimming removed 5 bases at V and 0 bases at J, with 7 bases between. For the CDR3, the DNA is TGTGCCAGCAGCCGGACGGCTAACTATGGCTACACCTTC. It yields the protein CASSRTANYGYTF.

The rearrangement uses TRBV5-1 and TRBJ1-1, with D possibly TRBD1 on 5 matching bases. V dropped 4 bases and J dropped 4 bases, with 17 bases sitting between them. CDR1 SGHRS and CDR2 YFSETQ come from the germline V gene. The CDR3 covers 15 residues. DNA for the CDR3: TGCGCCAGCAGCACCCGAAGGGGCCGAGGCACTGAAGCTTTCTTT. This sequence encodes CASSTRRGRGTEAFF.

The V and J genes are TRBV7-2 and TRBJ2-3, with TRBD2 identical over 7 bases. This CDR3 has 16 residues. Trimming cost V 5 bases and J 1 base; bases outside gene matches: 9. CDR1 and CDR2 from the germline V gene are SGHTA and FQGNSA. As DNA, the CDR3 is TGTGCCAGCAGCCATGCGGGAGTTCGTCGCACAGATACGCAGTATTTT. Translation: CASSHAGVRRTDTQYF. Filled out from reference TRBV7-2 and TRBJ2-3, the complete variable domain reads GAGVSQSPSNKVTEKGKDVELRCDPISGHTALYWYRQSLGQGLEFLIYFQGNSAPDKSGLPSDRFSAERTGGSVSTLTIQRTQQEDSAVYLCASSHAGVRRTDTQYFGPGTRLTVL.